This section outlines one TCR beta chain sequence together with its context. Using immunoSEQ multiplex PCR, the repertoire was profiled, and TCRdb retains in-frame clones only, with some absent. The table records approximately 98,000 clones, approximately 85% of them present only once. The data stem from a study of radiotherapy plus CTLA-4 blockade in lung cancer. V gave up 2 bases and J gave up 4 bases, with 13 bases separating them. The CDR3 is 15 residues long. Germline V gene lookup returns CDR1 SGHRS and CDR2 YFSETQ. Sample: peripheral blood, taken from a patient treated with radiotherapy plus ipilimumab. This sequence joins TRBV5-1 and TRBJ2-1; TRBD2 is a possible D gene (6 bases). The sequence was obtained from a human donor with non-small cell lung cancer who had a partial response to radiotherapy plus ipilimumab. Here the CDR3 DNA reads TGCGCCAGCAGCTTCGCCGGGAGCGGGTACAATGAGCAGTTCTTC. The encoded protein is CASSFAGSGYNEQFF.